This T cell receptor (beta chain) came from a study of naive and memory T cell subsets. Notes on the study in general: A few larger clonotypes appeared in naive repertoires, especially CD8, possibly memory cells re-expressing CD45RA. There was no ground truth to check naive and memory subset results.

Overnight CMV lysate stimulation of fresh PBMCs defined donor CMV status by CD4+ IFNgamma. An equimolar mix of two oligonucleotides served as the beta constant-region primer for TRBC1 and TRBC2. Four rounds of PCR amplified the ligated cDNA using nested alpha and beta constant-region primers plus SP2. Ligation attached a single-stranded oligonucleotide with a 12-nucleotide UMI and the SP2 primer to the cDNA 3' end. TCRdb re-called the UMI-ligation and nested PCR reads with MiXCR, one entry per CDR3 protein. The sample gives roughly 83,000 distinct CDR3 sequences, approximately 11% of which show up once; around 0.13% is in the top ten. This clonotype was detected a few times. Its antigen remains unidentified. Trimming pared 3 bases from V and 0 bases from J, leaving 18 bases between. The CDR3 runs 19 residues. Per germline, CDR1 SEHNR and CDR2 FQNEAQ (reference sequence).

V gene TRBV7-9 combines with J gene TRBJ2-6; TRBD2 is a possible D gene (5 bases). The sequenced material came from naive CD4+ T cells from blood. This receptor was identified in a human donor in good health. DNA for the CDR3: TGTGCCAGCAGCTTCTCCTTCGGGGTAGGCCCCTCTGGGGCCAACGTCCTGACTTTC. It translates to CASSFSFGVGPSGANVLTF.